The clone carrying this TCR beta chain was recorded many times. No antigen is known for it. Per germline, CDR1 SGHRS and CDR2 YFSETQ. The CDR3 has 17 amino acids. J gave up 1 base and V 4 bases, and 5 bases lay outside the gene matches. The TCRbeta library was prepared with unique molecular identifiers. TCRdb recomputed calls from the PCR reads with MiXCR, one row per CDR3 protein. The table shows roughly 200,000 distinct CDR3 sequences, with roughly a tenth occurring only once. This sample is part of a study of T-cell reconstitution after alpha-beta-depleted transplantation in children. Points from the study as a whole: In some patients, recipient T cells and intrathymic progenitors surviving conditioning explained high day-60 diversity. T-cell counts and diversity at one year post-transplant came mainly from newly produced T cells. Several hundred rapidly expanded clones from non-depleted graft cells reportedly supplied alpha-beta T cells about two months post-transplant.

This clonotype was obtained from a child under two years old with acute myeloid leukemia, due to receive a stem cell transplant. J is TRBJ2-5 and V is TRBV5-1; 15 nucleotides agree with TRBD2. This specimen was PBMCs, taken before TCRalphabeta/CD19-depleted stem cell transplant. CDR3 DNA sequence: TGCGCCAGCAGCCTCGGGACTAGCGGGGGGATCCAAGAGACCCAGTACTTC. Translating gives CASSLGTSGGIQETQYF.